This T cell receptor (beta chain) is from a study of CXCR3-negative and CXCR3-positive naive CD8 T cells. The CDR3 has 15 amino acids. Germline V gene data show CDR1 as SGDLS and CDR2 as YYNGEE. 5' RACE with UMI labels generated the TRB cDNA libraries. Following a re-call of the 5' RACE reads, TCRdb has one entry per CDR3 protein and lacks DNA. The sample table sets out about 26,000 distinct CDR3 sequences. The genes are TRBV9 and TRBJ1-6; TCRdb designates TRBD1, a call that cannot be tested without DNA. Input material: naive CXCR3- CD8+ T cells from blood. The subset: CD45RO-CCR7+CD27+CD95- naive CD8+ T cells lacking CXCR3 (TNR3-). The receptor's source is a human donor in good health. Some clones in this sample may be carry-over from other donors' samples. CDR3 region: CASRGDRVENSPLHF.